This passage covers 19 T cell receptor beta chains from one sample sequenced in a study of cytomegalovirus exposure and HLA in healthy donors. The PCR used 60 Vbeta and 13 Jbeta primers. Assay used: immunoSEQ multiplex PCR; TCRdb lists only in-frame clones, some missing. Among around 230,000 clones listed, around 80% were seen once. The specimen was PBMCs. Receptors were obtained from a boy between 10 and 17 years old in good health and CMV-seronegative.

The V call is TRBV10-3, the J call TRBJ2-1, with D possibly matching TRBD1 (7 bases). The V gene's germline CDR1 is ENHRY and CDR2 SYGVKD. The germline V and J ends were trimmed by 4 bases and 2 bases, with 27 bases remaining between them. The CDR3 runs to 20 residues. CDR3 region: CAISGPRGAGDFSAYNEQFF. Here the CDR3 DNA reads TGTGCCATCAGTGGCCCCAGGGGGGCTGGAGACTTTTCCGCCTACAATGAGCAGTTCTTC.

This chain links TRBV7-2 with TRBJ2-2; 9 bases are shared with TRBD2. Looked up from germline, CDR1 is SGHTA and CDR2 is FQGNSA. The V and J ends lost 3 bases and 4 bases, in that order; junction bases with no gene match: 6. This CDR3 comprises 16 residues. CDR3: CASSLVGGGVTGELFF. CDR3 DNA: TGTGCCAGCAGCTTGGTCGGCGGGGGGGTCACCGGGGAGCTGTTTTTT.

The chain joins TRBV4-1 to TRBJ1-2, with TRBD1 as a possible D gene (5 bases). Germline lookup yields CDR1 MGHRA and CDR2 YSYEKL. V shed 0 bases and J shed 5 bases, with 13 bases lying between them. The CDR3 spans 15 residues. In DNA form, the CDR3 reads TGCGCCAGCAGCCAAGAGCCGGGGGAGACTTATGGCTACACCTTC. It is translated as CASSQEPGETYGYTF.

The rearrangement joins TRBV9 to TRBJ1-1; D gene unclear. The CDR3 length is 14 residues. Between the trimmed V and J ends, which lost 0 bases and 3 bases, there was a span of 9 bases. The germline V gene has CDR1 SGDLS and CDR2 YYNGEE. DNA of the CDR3: TGTGCCAGCAGCGTAGACCCCGGGGACACTGAAGCTTTCTTT. Protein sequence: CASSVDPGDTEAFF.

J is TRBJ1-1 and V is TRBV2; tentatively, D is TRBD1 (5 bases). Germline CDR1 is SNHLY and CDR2 is FYNNEI. The CDR3 covers 13 residues. V was clipped by 9 bases and J by 1 base, with 12 bases between them. CDR3 sequence: CASRDSPNTEAFF. CDR3 DNA sequence: TGTGCCAGTAGGGACTCCCCGAACACTGAAGCTTTCTTT.

This clone appeared a few times. The chain recombines TRBV7-9 with TRBJ2-3; 9 bases line up with TRBD1. Trimming cost V 8 bases and J 2 bases; bases outside gene matches: 8. The CDR3 contains 15 residues. Germline V gene sequence: CDR1 SEHNR, CDR2 FQNEAQ (reference sequence). The CDR3 here is CASGNRGLSTDTQYF. The CDR3 region has the DNA TGTGCCAGCGGAAACAGGGGGCTGTCCACAGATACGCAGTATTTT. Looking up the rest from reference TRBV7-9 and TRBJ2-3 gives the full variable domain: DTGVSQNPRHKITKRGQNVTFRCDPISEHNRLYWYRQTLGQGPEFLTYFQNEAQLEKSRLLSDRFSAERPKGSFSTLEIQRTEQGDSAMYLCASGNRGLSTDTQYFGPGTRLTVL.

In this sample, this clone turned up a few times. J is TRBJ2-1 and V is TRBV30; tentative D call: TRBD2 (7 bases). Per the germline V gene, CDR1 is GTSNPN and CDR2 is SVGIG (reference sequence). This CDR3 comprises 15 residues. The V end lost 0 bases, the J end lost 7 bases, and 16 bases lay between the germline ends. Written as DNA, the CDR3 is TGTGCCTGGAGTGTACGACTGGAGGGGGGGAATGAGCAGTTCTTC. This gives the protein CAWSVRLEGGNEQFF.

The chain employs TRBV7-9 and TRBJ1-1; D is uncertain. The V gene lost 10 bases and the J gene lost 3 bases, with 9 bases spanning the gap. This CDR3 contains 11 residues. The germline gives CDR1 SEHNR, CDR2 FQNEAQ (reference sequence). The CDR3 sequence: CATALDTEAFF. DNA of the CDR3: TGTGCCACCGCTTTAGACACTGAAGCTTTCTTT.

This clone was counted a few times. V gene TRBV21-1 combines with J gene TRBJ2-2; no DNA check was done on the table's D call, TRBD1. TRBV21-1 is designated a pseudogene. The CDR3 extends over 17 amino acids. The CDR3 protein is CASSTFDRVRRTGELFF. The CDR3 DNA is TGTGCCAGCAGCACTTTCGACAGGGTTCGTCGGACCGGGGAGCTGTTTTTT.

In the case of this clone: The junction does not match germline at one end; this may be a read error. The V call is TRBV7-9, the J call TRBJ1-1, with 8 nucleotides matching TRBD1. In germline, CDR1 is SEHNR, CDR2 FQNEAQ (reference sequence). CDR3 size: 15 residues. The chain's CDR3 is CSSSLPLDRELEAFF. CDR3 nucleotide sequence: TGTTCCAGCAGCTTACCCTTGGACAGGGAGCTTGAAGCTTTCTTT.

About this clone: At one boundary the junction diverges from the germline segment, which might be a read error. The chain uses TRBV13 and TRBJ2-7; 10 bases are shared with TRBD2. The V gene's germline CDR1 is PRHDT and CDR2 FYEKMQ (reference sequence). This CDR3 contains 15 residues. The CDR3 DNA reads TGTACCAGCAGCTTAGAGCGGGAGGGCCGGAACGAGCAGTACTTC. It codes for CTSSLEREGRNEQYF.

The V gene is TRBV5-4, the J gene TRBJ2-1, with 12 bases lining up with TRBD1. The germline V gene encodes CDR1 SGHNT and CDR2 YYREEE (reference sequence). V dropped 7 bases and J dropped 7; count of bases not matched to a gene: 6. This CDR3 region has 14 residues. The DNA for the CDR3 is TGTGCCAGCCGGGACAGGGGGCGGCAAAATGAGCAGTTCTTC. This sequence encodes CASRDRGRQNEQFF.

The chain is built from TRBV5-8 and TRBJ1-5; D unresolved. The CDR3 is 14 amino acids. From germline, CDR1 is SGHTS and CDR2 YDEGEE. Trimming removed 0 bases at V and 0 bases at J, with 4 bases between. CDR3 DNA sequence: TGTGCCAGCAGCTTGGCGGGTAGCAATCAGCCCCAGCATTTT. Translation gives CASSLAGSNQPQHF.

This chain connects TRBV5-1 to TRBJ2-1; 10 nucleotides agree with TRBD2. This CDR3 has 17 amino acids. Unmatched junction bases numbered 5, after V lost 2 bases and J lost 0 bases. Looked up from germline, CDR1 is SGHRS and CDR2 is YFSETQ. The CDR3: CASSFRTSGSSYNEQFF. CDR3 nucleotide sequence: TGCGCCAGCAGCTTTAGGACTAGCGGTAGCTCCTACAATGAGCAGTTCTTC. The complete variable domain, with remaining parts taken from reference TRBV5-1 and TRBJ2-1, reads KAGVTQTPRYLIKTRGQQVTLSCSPISGHRSVSWYQQTPGQGLQFLFEYFSETQRNKGNFPGRFSGRQFSNSRSEMNVSTLELGDSALYLCASSFRTSGSSYNEQFFGPGTRLTVL.

This clone has just a few counts. The V gene is TRBV15, the J gene TRBJ2-7; D may be TRBD1 (5 bases). Deletions cut 5 bases from V and 0 bases from J, with 17 bases between. Germline V lookup: CDR1 LNHNV, CDR2 YYDKDF (reference sequence). This CDR3 has 16 residues. Written as DNA, the CDR3 is TGTGCCACCAGCGGGGATTGGACACCCAGCTCCTACGAGCAGTACTTC. Encoded protein: CATSGDWTPSSYEQYF. The complete variable domain, with remaining parts taken from reference TRBV15 and TRBJ2-7, reads DAMVIQNPRYQVTQFGKPVTLSCSQTLNHNVMYWYQQKSSQAPKLLFHYYDKDFNNEADTPDNFQSRRPNTSFCFLDIRSPGLGDTAMYLCATSGDWTPSSYEQYFGPGTRLTVT.

This chain uses TRBV4-1 with TRBJ2-1, with 7 bases identical to TRBD2. Trimming at V came to 5 bases and at J to 5 bases, leaving 15 bases not matched to a gene. Germline loops: CDR1 MGHRA, CDR2 YSYEKL. CDR3 length equals 17 residues. CDR3 DNA sequence: TGCGCCAGCAGCTACTTGCTGAAGGGAGGGCCAAACAATGAGCAGTTCTTC. Translating it yields CASSYLLKGGPNNEQFF.

The chain recombines TRBV6-6 with TRBJ2-5, with D perhaps matching TRBD2 (5 bases). This CDR3 contains 16 residues. CDR1 is MNHNY, CDR2 SVGAGI, per germline (reference sequence). The V gene lost 4 bases and the J gene lost 1 base, with 16 bases spanning the gap. The CDR3 sequence is CASSSDLEAAQETQYF. As DNA, the CDR3 is TGTGCCAGCAGTTCCGACCTCGAAGCGGCCCAAGAGACCCAGTACTTC.

The chain combines TRBV6-4 with TRBJ2-1, with 10 bases that match TRBD2. CDR3 length equals 17 residues. Germline-derived CDR1 and CDR2 are MRHNA and SNTAGT. After removal of 3 bases from V and 7 bases from J, the junction contained 12 bases not matched to a gene. CDR3 loop: CASSEILAGEIPNEQFF. The DNA of the CDR3 is TGTGCCAGCAGTGAAATCCTAGCGGGAGAGATACCAAATGAGCAGTTCTTC.

In its sample, this clone was seen once. The gene calls are TRBV11-3 and TRBJ1-1, with 7 bases lining up with TRBD1. Trimming took 5 bases from V and 1 from J; bases not matched to a gene: 7. CDR1 and CDR2 from the germline V gene are SGHNT and YENEEA. The CDR3 consists of 15 residues. The CDR3 bases are TGTGCCAGCAGCCTAAGGGGGCGGCGGAACACTGAAGCTTTCTTT. The encoded protein is CASSLRGRRNTEAFF.